This is a list of T cell receptor beta chains from one sample in a study of cytomegalovirus exposure and HLA in healthy donors. TCRdb's copy holds only in-frame clones and misses some; the assay was immunoSEQ multiplex PCR. The table lists around 180,000 clones, under 90% of them singletons, with roughly 5% in the top ten. Material: PBMCs. Source of these receptors: a man aged 18 to 30 in good health and CMV-seronegative. The CDR3 runs from the conserved cysteine through the conserved F or W. The order of the fields is D gene, V gene, J gene, clone size, CDR3 protein, CDR3 DNA. The D gene is left open where the match is weak. The size of a clone is reported for some rows only, either as once, few or many, or as a class for expanded clones.

>NA|TRBV27|TRBJ2-1|NA
CASSSRTTGGNEQFF
TGTGCCAGCAGCTCCCGGACGACCGGGGGCAATGAGCAGTTCTTC
>NA|TRBV7-2|TRBJ2-1|NA
CASSLARGDEQFF
TGTGCCAGCAGCTTAGCGCGAGGTGATGAGCAGTTCTTC
>TRBD1|TRBV30|TRBJ1-6|once
CAWRSEGAANSPLHF
TGTGCCTGGAGGTCCGAGGGGGCGGCGAATTCACCCCTCCACTTT
>TRBD2|TRBV5-1|TRBJ2-7|NA
CASSTRTSGRNEQYF
TGCGCCAGCAGCACAAGGACTAGCGGGAGGAACGAGCAGTACTTC
>NA|TRBV6-6|TRBJ2-1|NA
CASSYGRGISTNEQFF
TGTGCCAGCAGTTACGGCCGAGGGATATCGACCAATGAGCAGTTCTTC
>TRBD1|TRBV5-5|TRBJ2-2|once
CATSRSAGQGVTGELFF
TGTGCCACCAGTCGAAGTGCGGGACAGGGTGTCACCGGGGAGCTGTTTTTT
>NA|TRBV18|TRBJ1-5|NA
CASSRSGSHQPQHF
TGTGCCAGCTCACGATCTGGGAGTCATCAGCCCCAGCATTTT
>TRBD1|TRBV27|TRBJ2-1|NA
CAIRDSNYNEQFF
TGTGCCATCCGGGACAGTAACTACAATGAGCAGTTCTTC
>TRBD1|TRBV15|TRBJ1-5|few
CATSTRTGNSNQPQHF
TGTGCCACCAGCACTCGGACAGGGAATAGCAATCAGCCCCAGCATTTT
>NA|TRBV29-1|TRBJ1-3|NA
CSVEKGTGNTIYF
TGCAGCGTTGAGAAGGGGACTGGAAACACCATATATTTT
>TRBD1|TRBV9|TRBJ1-2|NA
CASSVAVGQGGKNGYTF
TGTGCCAGCAGCGTAGCAGTTGGACAGGGAGGTAAAAATGGCTACACCTTC
>NA|TRBV5-1|TRBJ2-1|NA
CASSPRVFGQSNEQFF
TGCGCCAGCAGCCCAAGAGTATTCGGACAATCTAATGAGCAGTTCTTC
>NA|TRBV28|TRBJ1-3|NA
CASSFTQAGNTIYF
TGTGCCAGCAGTTTTACGCAGGCTGGAAACACCATATATTTT
>NA|TRBV20-1|TRBJ1-4|NA
CSARDDEKLFF
TGCAGTGCTAGAGACGATGAAAAACTGTTTTTT
>NA|TRBV7-3|TRBJ2-4|NA
CASRRAPTPAKNIQYF
TGTGCCAGCAGAAGAGCACCCACCCCAGCCAAAAACATTCAGTACTTC
>NA|TRBV5-1|TRBJ1-1|few
CASSTTGLNTEAFF
TGCGCCAGCAGCACTACAGGGTTGAACACTGAAGCTTTCTTT
>TRBD2|TRBV9|TRBJ2-3|NA
CASSNRGREDTQYF
TGTGCCAGCAGCAACCGAGGGAGGGAGGATACGCAGTATTTT
>NA|TRBV28|TRBJ1-2|NA
CASITPGSAEDYGYTF
TGTGCCAGCATTACACCCGGGTCAGCAGAGGACTATGGCTACACCTTC
>NA|TRBV7-9|TRBJ1-4|NA
CSSSPDIEKLFF
TGTTCCAGCAGCCCCGACATAGAAAAACTGTTTTTT
>NA|TRBV19|TRBJ2-5|NA
CASSNPSLRYGEETQYF
TGTGCCAGTAGTAATCCGTCCCTTAGGTACGGAGAAGAGACCCAGTACTTC
>NA|TRBV7-2|TRBJ1-6|NA
CASSLVQGLNSPLHF
TGTGCCAGCAGCTTAGTTCAGGGGCTGAATTCACCCCTCCACTTT
>TRBD2|TRBV7-2|TRBJ2-5|NA
CASSAGGHLQETQYF
TGTGCCAGCAGCGCGGGGGGACACCTACAAGAGACCCAGTACTTC
>TRBD1|TRBV7-9|TRBJ1-6|NA
CASSTSRDRGSPLHF
TGTGCCAGCAGCACGTCCCGGGACAGGGGCTCACCCCTCCACTTT
>NA|TRBV6-5|TRBJ2-7|NA
CASSYRDGSSYEQYF
TGTGCCAGCAGTTATCGTGACGGGAGCTCCTACGAGCAGTACTTC
>TRBD1|TRBV7-9|TRBJ1-6|NA
CASSPTGTGNSPLHF
TGTGCCAGCAGCCCTACCGGGACAGGGAACTCACCCCTCCACTTT
>NA|TRBV11-2|TRBJ2-7|NA
CASSPIGLSYEQYF
TGTGCCAGCAGCCCCATAGGACTCTCCTACGAGCAGTACTTC
>NA|TRBV19|TRBJ2-7|NA
CASSNRWAYEQYF
TGTGCCAGTAGCAACAGGTGGGCCTACGAGCAGTACTTC
>NA|TRBV4-1|TRBJ1-1|few
CASSQHRFTEAFF
TGCGCCAGCAGCCAACACAGGTTCACTGAAGCTTTCTTT
>TRBD2|TRBV7-2|TRBJ2-7|NA
CASSFYPPGLAGDTYEQYF
TGTGCCAGCAGCTTTTACCCGCCGGGACTAGCGGGAGACACCTACGAGCAGTACTTC
>TRBD2|TRBV9|TRBJ2-1|NA
CASSVALREGDNEQFF
TGTGCCAGCAGCGTAGCTTTGCGGGAGGGAGACAATGAGCAGTTCTTC
>TRBD1|TRBV9|TRBJ1-6|NA
CASSSRQGWSPLHF
TGTGCCAGCAGCTCAAGACAGGGATGGTCACCCCTCCACTTT
>NA|TRBV9|TRBJ1-5|NA
CASSVYHDQPQHF
TGTGCCAGCAGCGTCTACCACGATCAGCCCCAGCATTTT
>TRBD2|TRBV5-1|TRBJ2-7|NA
CASSLWGGDYEQYF
TGCGCCAGCAGCTTGTGGGGAGGGGACTACGAGCAGTACTTC
>TRBD1|TRBV6-6|TRBJ1-2|NA
CASSGGQGTHYGYTF
TGTGCCAGCAGTGGGGGACAGGGGACCCACTATGGCTACACCTTC
>NA|TRBV7-9|TRBJ1-4|NA
CASSLVSDNEKLFF
TGTGCCAGCAGCTTAGTGAGCGATAATGAAAAACTGTTTTTT
>TRBD1|TRBV9|TRBJ1-5|NA
CASSLGQGYQPQHF
TGTGCCAGCAGCCTGGGACAGGGCTATCAGCCCCAGCATTTT
>TRBD1|TRBV6-1|TRBJ1-5|NA
CASIRTGDRYQPQHF
TGTGCCAGCATTAGAACAGGGGATCGCTATCAGCCCCAGCATTTT
>TRBD2|TRBV7-3|TRBJ2-1|NA
CASSLLAGDPEQFF
TGTGCCAGCAGCTTACTAGCGGGAGACCCCGAGCAGTTCTTC
>TRBD2|TRBV6-5|TRBJ2-2|NA
CASSPGLALTRELFF
TGTGCCAGCAGCCCGGGACTAGCCTTGACCCGGGAGCTGTTTTTT
>TRBD1|TRBV10-3|TRBJ1-6|NA
CAIRTGTENSPLHF
TGTGCCATCAGAACCGGGACAGAGAATTCACCCCTCCACTTT
>TRBD1|TRBV10-2|TRBJ1-5|few
CASRDGTGRNQPQHF
TGCGCCAGCAGGGATGGGACAGGTCGCAATCAGCCCCAGCATTTT
>NA|TRBV9|TRBJ1-2|NA
CASSVDGTLYGYTF
TGTGCCAGCAGCGTAGACGGGACACTCTATGGCTACACCTTC
>TRBD1|TRBV28|TRBJ1-4|NA
CASSSTGFNEKLFF
TGTGCCAGCAGTTCGACAGGGTTTAATGAAAAACTGTTTTTT
>NA|TRBV10-3|TRBJ1-5|NA
CAISEKRVTYSNQPQHF
TGTGCCATCAGTGAGAAGCGAGTAACTTATAGCAATCAGCCCCAGCATTTT
>TRBD1|TRBV6-1|TRBJ1-5|once
CASSEVTGVQPQHF
TGTGCCAGCAGTGAAGTAACAGGGGTTCAGCCCCAGCATTTT
>NA|TRBV2|TRBJ1-6|NA
CASSAGTPYNSPLHF
TGTGCCAGCAGTGCCGGGACACCCTATAATTCACCCCTCCACTTT
>TRBD1|TRBV6-5|TRBJ1-2|NA
CASRATGAAYGYTF
TGTGCCAGCAGGGCAACAGGGGCTGCCTATGGCTACACCTTC
>NA|TRBV13|TRBJ2-1|NA
CASSFGFGSLNEQFF
TGTGCCAGCAGCTTCGGATTCGGGTCCCTCAATGAGCAGTTCTTC
>NA|TRBV5-1|TRBJ2-7|NA
CASSYPDRTYEQYF
TGCGCCAGCAGCTACCCCGACAGGACATACGAGCAGTACTTC
>TRBD2|TRBV29-1|TRBJ2-3|NA
CSVSGTSGTPSTDTQYF
TGCAGCGTATCCGGGACTAGCGGAACCCCTAGCACAGATACGCAGTATTTT
>TRBD1|TRBV18|TRBJ2-3|NA
CASSPEDRESTDTQYF
TGTGCCAGCTCACCGGAGGACAGGGAGAGCACAGATACGCAGTATTTT
>NA|TRBV5-4|TRBJ1-4|NA
CASSQTESEKLFF
TGTGCCAGCAGCCAGACAGAATCTGAAAAACTGTTTTTT
>NA|TRBV5-1|TRBJ2-2|NA
CASSLISGELFF
TGCGCCAGCAGTCTTATTTCCGGGGAGCTGTTTTTT
>NA|TRBV5-4|TRBJ2-2|NA
CAISPGKTNTGELFF
TGTGCCATTAGCCCAGGGAAAACGAACACCGGGGAGCTGTTTTTT